This T cell receptor beta chain was captured in a study of identical twins. Every donor was a healthy Caucasian. Germline lookup yields CDR1 GTSNPN and CDR2 SVGIG (reference sequence). V was trimmed by 2 bases and J by 9 bases, leaving 10 bases between them. This CDR3 has 11 residues. TCRdb re-analysed the 5' RACE reads in MiXCR, keeping a single row per CDR3 protein. The sample includes 450,000 or so distinct CDR3 sequences, approximately 15% of them seen just once. This sample also appeared in a second study, on yellow fever vaccine responses in identical twins. That publication notes: Reports say the vaccine T cell response in twins looked partly convergent and partly personalized.

Sequencing was done on a sample of CD4+ T cells sorted from blood. This TCR was sampled from a woman younger than 35 in good health. This sequence joins TRBV30 and TRBJ1-1; the D is unclear. In DNA form, the CDR3 reads TGTGCCTGGAGTACCCGGTCAAAAGCTTTCTTT. It is translated as CAWSTRSKAFF. The full variable domain, completed using reference TRBV30 and TRBJ1-1, is SQTIHQWPATLVQPVGSPLSLECTVEGTSNPNLYWYRQAAGRGLQLLFYSVGIGQISSEVPQNLSASRPQDRQFILSSKKLLLSDSGFYLCAWSTRSKAFFGQGTRLTVV.